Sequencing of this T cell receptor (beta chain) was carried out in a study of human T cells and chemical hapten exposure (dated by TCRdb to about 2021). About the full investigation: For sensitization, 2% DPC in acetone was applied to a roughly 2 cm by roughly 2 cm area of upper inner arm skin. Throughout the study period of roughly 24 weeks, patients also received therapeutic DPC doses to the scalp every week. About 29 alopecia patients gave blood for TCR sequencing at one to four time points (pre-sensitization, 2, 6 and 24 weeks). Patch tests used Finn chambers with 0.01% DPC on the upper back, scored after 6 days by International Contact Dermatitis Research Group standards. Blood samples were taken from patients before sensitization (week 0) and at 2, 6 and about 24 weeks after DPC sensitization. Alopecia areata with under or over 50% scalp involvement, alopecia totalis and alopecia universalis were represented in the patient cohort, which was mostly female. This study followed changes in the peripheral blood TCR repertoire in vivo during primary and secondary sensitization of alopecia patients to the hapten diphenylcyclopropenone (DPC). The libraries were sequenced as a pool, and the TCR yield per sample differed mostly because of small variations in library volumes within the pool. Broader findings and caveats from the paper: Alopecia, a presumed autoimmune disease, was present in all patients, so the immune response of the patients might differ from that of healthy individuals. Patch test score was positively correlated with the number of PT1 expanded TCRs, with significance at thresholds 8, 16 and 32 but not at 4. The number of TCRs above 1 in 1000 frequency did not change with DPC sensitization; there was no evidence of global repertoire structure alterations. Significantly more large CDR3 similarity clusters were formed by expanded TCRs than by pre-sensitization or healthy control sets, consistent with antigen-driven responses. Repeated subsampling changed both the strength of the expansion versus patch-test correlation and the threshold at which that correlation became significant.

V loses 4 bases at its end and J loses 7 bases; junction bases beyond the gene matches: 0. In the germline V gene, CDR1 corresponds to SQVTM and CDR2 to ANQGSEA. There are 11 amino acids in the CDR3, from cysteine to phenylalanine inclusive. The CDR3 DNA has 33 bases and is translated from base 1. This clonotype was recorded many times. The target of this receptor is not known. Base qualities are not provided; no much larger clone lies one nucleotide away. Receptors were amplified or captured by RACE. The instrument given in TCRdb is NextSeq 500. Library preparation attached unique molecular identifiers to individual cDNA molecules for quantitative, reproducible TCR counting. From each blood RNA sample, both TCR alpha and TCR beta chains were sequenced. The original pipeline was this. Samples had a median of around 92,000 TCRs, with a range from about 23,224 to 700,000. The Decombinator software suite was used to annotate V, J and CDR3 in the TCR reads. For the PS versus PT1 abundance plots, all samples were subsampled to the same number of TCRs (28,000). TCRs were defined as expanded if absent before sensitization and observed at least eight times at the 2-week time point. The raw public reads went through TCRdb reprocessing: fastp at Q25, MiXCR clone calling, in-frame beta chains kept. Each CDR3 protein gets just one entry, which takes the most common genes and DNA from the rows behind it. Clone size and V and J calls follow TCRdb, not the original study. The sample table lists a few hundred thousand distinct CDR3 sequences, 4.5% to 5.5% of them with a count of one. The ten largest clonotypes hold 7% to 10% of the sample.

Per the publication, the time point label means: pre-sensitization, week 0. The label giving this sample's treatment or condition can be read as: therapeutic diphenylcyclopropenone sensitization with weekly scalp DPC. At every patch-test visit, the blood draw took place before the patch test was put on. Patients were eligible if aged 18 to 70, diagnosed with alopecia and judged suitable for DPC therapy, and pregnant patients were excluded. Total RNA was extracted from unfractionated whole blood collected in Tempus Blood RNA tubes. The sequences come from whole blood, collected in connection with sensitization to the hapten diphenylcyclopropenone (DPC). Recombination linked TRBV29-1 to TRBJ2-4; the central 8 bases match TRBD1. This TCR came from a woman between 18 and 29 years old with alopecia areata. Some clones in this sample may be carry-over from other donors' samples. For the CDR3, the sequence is CSVGTGNIQYF. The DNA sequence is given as TGCAGCGTTGGGACAGGGAACATTCAGTACTTC.